This paragraph covers one T cell receptor (beta chain) sequence. Its antigen is unknown. The germline gives CDR1 LGHDT, CDR2 YNNKEL (reference sequence). The CDR3 covers 18 residues. The V end lost 1 base, the J end lost 0 bases, and 18 bases lay between the germline ends. The data originate from a study of identical twins. Overall study findings and caveats: The degree of excess twin sharing was weaker in beta out-of-frame sequences. Analyses based on zero insertions could be partly confounded by invariant MAIT and iNKT cells.

Unique molecular identifiers were in the cDNA, with template-switch universal primer binding. A single record per CDR3 protein comes from TCRdb applying MiXCR to the 5' RACE reads. There are some 500,000 distinct CDR3 sequences in the sample; 7.5% to 10% occur only once, and more than 2.5% lies in the top ten. The same data also went into a second study, on yellow fever vaccine responses in identical twins.

The sequenced material came from PBMCs. This TCR was recovered from a woman aged 18-29 years in good health. This chain connects TRBV3-1 to TRBJ2-5; possibly TRBD1 for D (5 bases). CDR3 region: CASSQASRQNHYQETQYF. The CDR3 DNA sequence: TGTGCCAGCAGCCAAGCCTCTCGACAGAACCATTACCAAGAGACCCAGTACTTC.